The rows below give T cell receptor beta chains drawn from one sample of a study of blood T cell repertoires in COVID-19. Clones were sequenced by immunoSEQ multiplex PCR, and TCRdb holds only the in-frame ones, with some missing. The table shows about 150,000 clones, with about 85% occurring only once. The sequencing input was peripheral blood. The receptors originated from a woman in her forties with active or convalescent COVID-19. Both conserved end residues are part of each CDR3. The D gene is left open where the match is weak. Clone size is not always given. Where it is, it says once, few, many or a class for expanded clones.

TRBJ1-4 | . | . | TRBV5-1 | TGCGCCAGCAGCTCCGGGGGAGGGAACCGCTTGGATGAAAAACTGTTTTTT | CASSSGGGNRLDEKLFF
TRBJ1-5 | TRBD1 | once | TRBV10-3 | TGTGCCACGACAGGGACCTCCAATCAGCCCCAGCATTTT | CATTGTSNQPQHF
TRBJ1-6 | TRBD1 | . | TRBV6-6 | TGTGCCAGCAGAACAGGGGATAATTCACCCCTCCACTTT | CASRTGDNSPLHF
TRBJ1-4 | . | . | TRBV2 | TGTGCCAGCACCCTCAAGGGGTCTTATAATGAAAAACTGTTTTTT | CASTLKGSYNEKLFF
TRBJ2-5 | TRBD1 | once | TRBV15 | TGTGCCACCAGCAGAGGACGCTCGAGGGGGCCGGAGACCCAGTACTTC | CATSRGRSRGPETQYF
TRBJ2-7 | TRBD1 | . | TRBV24-1 | TGTGCCACCAGTGAGACGACAGGGGGCTTCAACGAGCAGTACTTC | CATSETTGGFNEQYF
TRBJ2-7 | TRBD2 | . | TRBV6-6 | TGTGCCAGCAGCTTGAGCGGGAGGGACTCCTACGAGCAGTACTTC | CASSLSGRDSYEQYF
TRBJ2-4 | TRBD1 | . | TRBV19 | TGTGCCAGTAGTAAACTACAGGGGGTACTAGCCAAAAACATTCAGTACTTC | CASSKLQGVLAKNIQYF
TRBJ2-7 | . | . | TRBV27 | TGTGCCAGCAGTATGGACAGTCACTCCTACGAGCAGTACTTC | CASSMDSHSYEQYF
TRBJ1-2 | . | . | TRBV3-1/TRBV3-2 | TGTGCCAGCAGCCAAGATTACGGAGGGCCGGGAGGCTACACCTTC | CASSQDYGGPGGYTF
TRBJ1-6 | . | . | TRBV12-3/TRBV12-4 | TGTGCCAGCAGCCTAAATTCACCCCTCCACTTT | CASSLNSPLHF
TRBJ2-2 | TRBD1 | . | TRBV18 | TGTGCCAGCTCACCAACAGGGGTCGGGGAGCTGTTTTTT | CASSPTGVGELFF
TRBJ1-3 | . | few | TRBV9 | TGTGCCAGCAGCGTATCCTTGGCCTCCTCTGGAAACACCATATATTTT | CASSVSLASSGNTIYF
TRBJ1-1 | . | . | TRBV19 | TGTGCCAGTAGTATTCTCGGGTCTTTGAACACTGAAGCTTTCTTT | CASSILGSLNTEAFF
TRBJ1-4 | . | . | TRBV7-2 | TGTGCCAGCAGCTCAACAGGGCCTACGGAAAAACTGTTTTTT | CASSSTGPTEKLFF
TRBJ1-5 | . | . | TRBV15 | TGTGCCACCAGCAGACAAGGTGGACTGAGACAGCCCCAGCATTTT | CATSRQGGLRQPQHF
TRBJ1-3 | . | . | TRBV7-2 | TGTGCCAGCAGCCTAATGTCCAGTTCCGAGGTTTTT | CASSLMSSSEVF
TRBJ1-4 | . | . | TRBV4-1 | TGCGCCAGCAGCCACTCAATACCGGGACAACAAAATGAAAAACTGTTTTTT | CASSHSIPGQQNEKLFF
TRBJ2-3 | TRBD1 | once | TRBV6-1 | TGTGCCAGCAGTGAAACAGGGGGCGGCACAGATACGCAGTATTTT | CASSETGGGTDTQYF
TRBJ2-1 | . | . | TRBV19 | TGTGCCAGTAGTGCGTCACTAGCCAATGAGCAGTTCTTC | CASSASLANEQFF
TRBJ2-7 | TRBD1 | . | TRBV6-5 | TGTGCCAGCAGTTACAGACAGGGCTACGAGCAGTACTTC | CASSYRQGYEQYF
TRBJ2-2 | . | few | TRBV19 | TGTGCCAGTAGTATTGGCGGGTGGGCCACCGGGGAGCTGTTTTTT | CASSIGGWATGELFF
TRBJ2-7 | . | few | TRBV29-1 | TGCAGCGTTGTTGCCGCGGCCTCCTACGAGCAGTACTTC | CSVVAAASYEQYF
TRBJ1-6 | . | . | TRBV28 | TGTGCCAGCAGTCCGCCCCCCATGGGGCCGAATTCACCCCTCCACTTT | CASSPPPMGPNSPLHF
TRBJ1-1 | . | . | TRBV5-6 | TGTGCCAGCAGCCGTCTGGGGACACAGAACACTGAAGCTTTCTTT | CASSRLGTQNTEAFF
TRBJ1-5 | TRBD1 | . | TRBV19 | TGTGCCAGTAGTGCTCGGAGCCAGGGGGCTGGCAATCAGCCCCAGCATTTT | CASSARSQGAGNQPQHF
TRBJ2-7 | TRBD2 | . | TRBV7-2 | TGTGCCAGCAGCCCGGGGTTGGGCAAGCGGGGGGGATACGAGCAGTACTTC | CASSPGLGKRGGYEQYF
TRBJ1-1 | . | . | TRBV28 | TGTGCCAGCAGTTCCTCAGCGGGGGGCAACACTGAAGCTTTCTTT | CASSSSAGGNTEAFF
TRBJ1-3 | . | . | TRBV18 | TGTGCCAGCTCAACCCTCGGCACCATATATTTT | CASSTLGTIYF
TRBJ2-7 | TRBD1 | . | TRBV7-9 | TGTGCCAGCAGCTTAGGTCCACAGGGGCAAGAGCAGTACTTC | CASSLGPQGQEQYF
TRBJ2-1 | . | once | TRBV4-3 | TGCGCCAGCAGCTACGCAGCGTACAATGAGCAGTTCTTC | CASSYAAYNEQFF
TRBJ2-7 | TRBD2 | few | TRBV5-1 | TGCGCCAGCAGCCCGGGGGTAGCGGGGGACGGCGAGCAGTACTTC | CASSPGVAGDGEQYF
TRBJ1-2 | TRBD1 | . | TRBV5-4 | TGTGCCAGCAGCTCGATGGACAGGACGGCGGGAGGCTACACCTTC | CASSSMDRTAGGYTF
TRBJ2-1 | . | . | TRBV19 | TGTGCCAGTAGTTTACGGGGTCCCTACAATGAGCAGTTCTTC | CASSLRGPYNEQFF
TRBJ1-6 | TRBD1 | once | TRBV28 | TGTGCCAGCAGTTTAACAGGGGCGAATTCACCCCTCCACTTT | CASSLTGANSPLHF
TRBJ1-2 | TRBD1 | . | TRBV28 | TGTGCCAGCAGCTCACAAATACCACGGACAGGGTCCGGCTACACCTTC | CASSSQIPRTGSGYTF
TRBJ2-1 | . | . | TRBV28 | TGTGCCATCCCGGGGAGCTCCTACAATGAGCAGTTCTTC | CAIPGSSYNEQFF